The rows below give T cell receptor beta chains drawn from one sample of a study of identical twins. TCRdb re-analysed the 5' RACE reads in MiXCR, keeping a single row per CDR3 protein. The sample records about 900,000 distinct CDR3 sequences, 9% to 15% being singletons. The sample was also linked to a second study, of yellow fever vaccine responses in identical twins.

The sequenced material came from PBMCs. The source of these receptors is a woman aged 18-29 years in good health. CDR3s include the opening cysteine and the closing phenylalanine or tryptophan. The order of the fields is J gene, D gene, clone size, V gene, CDR3 protein, CDR3 DNA. D genes are given only for firm matches. Some rows have no size entry. The others give once, few or many, or a class for an expanded clone.

J gene: TRBJ2-1
D gene: TRBD2
clone size: .
V gene: TRBV10-3
CDR3 protein: CAISITGTRRDNEQFF
CDR3 DNA: TGTGCCATCAGTATCACCGGGACTAGGAGGGACAATGAGCAGTTCTTC

J gene: TRBJ2-7
D gene: .
clone size: many
V gene: TRBV12-3/TRBV12-4
CDR3 protein: CASSPTHREQYF
CDR3 DNA: TGTGCCAGCAGTCCTACCCATCGCGAGCAGTACTTC

J gene: TRBJ1-1
D gene: .
clone size: .
V gene: TRBV6-5
CDR3 protein: CASSYEGRSTEAFF
CDR3 DNA: TGTGCCAGCAGTTACGAAGGGCGCTCCACTGAAGCTTTCTTT

J gene: TRBJ1-4
D gene: .
clone size: few
V gene: TRBV10-3
CDR3 protein: CATQPDPNEKLFF
CDR3 DNA: TGTGCCACCCAGCCAGATCCTAATGAAAAACTGTTTTTT

J gene: TRBJ1-1
D gene: TRBD1
clone size: .
V gene: TRBV7-2
CDR3 protein: CASSPRGQGLTEAFF
CDR3 DNA: TGTGCCAGCAGCCCGAGGGGACAGGGTCTCACTGAAGCTTTCTTT

J gene: TRBJ2-3
D gene: TRBD2
clone size: few
V gene: TRBV28
CDR3 protein: CASSFAPGGADFYTDTQYF
CDR3 DNA: TGTGCCAGCAGTTTCGCCCCCGGGGGGGCGGATTTCTACACAGATACGCAGTATTTT

J gene: TRBJ1-5
D gene: .
clone size: many
V gene: TRBV7-9
CDR3 protein: CASSSGDLVGQPQHF
CDR3 DNA: TGTGCCAGCAGCTCTGGGGACCTCGTTGGGCAGCCCCAGCATTTT

J gene: TRBJ1-2
D gene: .
clone size: .
V gene: TRBV13
CDR3 protein: CASDPGPNYGYTF
CDR3 DNA: TGTGCCAGCGACCCAGGGCCTAACTATGGCTACACCTTC

J gene: TRBJ2-6
D gene: TRBD1
clone size: few
V gene: TRBV18
CDR3 protein: CASSLRDREETGANVLTF
CDR3 DNA: TGTGCCAGCTCACTCAGGGACAGGGAAGAGACCGGGGCCAACGTCCTGACTTTC

J gene: TRBJ2-2
D gene: .
clone size: .
V gene: TRBV6-4
CDR3 protein: CASSRGVFTGELFF
CDR3 DNA: TGTGCCAGCAGTAGAGGGGTTTTCACCGGGGAGCTGTTTTTT

J gene: TRBJ2-1
D gene: TRBD2
clone size: few
V gene: TRBV6-2/TRBV6-3
CDR3 protein: CASRLLAGVYNEQFF
CDR3 DNA: TGTGCCAGCAGGTTACTAGCGGGGGTGTACAATGAGCAGTTCTTC

J gene: TRBJ2-2
D gene: TRBD1
clone size: many
V gene: TRBV28
CDR3 protein: CASSFGQGAYTGELFF
CDR3 DNA: TGTGCCAGCAGTTTTGGCCAGGGGGCATACACCGGGGAGCTGTTTTTT

J gene: TRBJ2-1
D gene: TRBD2
clone size: .
V gene: TRBV5-1
CDR3 protein: CASSPSTAGGLNEQFF
CDR3 DNA: TGCGCCAGCAGCCCATCCACGGCGGGGGGGCTCAATGAGCAGTTCTTC

J gene: TRBJ2-2
D gene: .
clone size: few
V gene: TRBV9
CDR3 protein: CASSPRGGRETGELFF
CDR3 DNA: TGTGCCAGCAGCCCCCGAGGGGGGAGGGAGACCGGGGAGCTGTTTTTT

J gene: TRBJ2-7
D gene: .
clone size: few
V gene: TRBV5-1
CDR3 protein: CASSLTFGDKANEQYF
CDR3 DNA: TGCGCCAGCAGCTTGACTTTTGGGGACAAAGCAAACGAGCAGTACTTC

J gene: TRBJ2-1
D gene: TRBD2
clone size: .
V gene: TRBV6-5
CDR3 protein: CASGGGNEQFF
CDR3 DNA: TGTGCCAGCGGGGGGGGAAATGAGCAGTTCTTC

J gene: TRBJ2-1
D gene: .
clone size: many
V gene: TRBV20-1
CDR3 protein: CSASGYGNEQFF
CDR3 DNA: TGCAGTGCTAGTGGCTATGGCAATGAGCAGTTCTTC

J gene: TRBJ2-1
D gene: .
clone size: .
V gene: TRBV24-1
CDR3 protein: CATTNYYDEQFF
CDR3 DNA: TGTGCCACCACTAACTATTACGATGAGCAGTTCTTC

J gene: TRBJ2-2
D gene: .
clone size: .
V gene: TRBV5-6
CDR3 protein: CASSRNRMNRAPNTGELFF
CDR3 DNA: TGTGCCAGCAGCCGGAACCGTATGAACAGGGCCCCGAACACCGGGGAGCTGTTTTTT

J gene: TRBJ1-3
D gene: .
clone size: .
V gene: TRBV7-6
CDR3 protein: CASSSSGESGSGNTIYF
CDR3 DNA: TGTGCCAGCAGCTCGTCGGGAGAGTCGGGCTCTGGAAACACCATATATTTT

J gene: TRBJ1-3
D gene: TRBD1
clone size: many
V gene: TRBV4-1
CDR3 protein: CASSQDRGSGNTIYF
CDR3 DNA: TGTGCCAGCAGCCAAGACAGGGGCTCTGGAAACACCATATATTTT

J gene: TRBJ2-4
D gene: TRBD1
clone size: few
V gene: TRBV4-2
CDR3 protein: CASSQDRGTERDIQYF
CDR3 DNA: TGTGCCAGCAGCCAAGATCGAGGGACAGAACGAGACATTCAGTACTTC

J gene: TRBJ2-4
D gene: TRBD1
clone size: few
V gene: TRBV29-1
CDR3 protein: CSVVRSYRGENIQYF
CDR3 DNA: TGCAGCGTTGTCCGATCTTACAGGGGGGAAAACATTCAGTACTTC

J gene: TRBJ2-7
D gene: .
clone size: few
V gene: TRBV15
CDR3 protein: CATSSAVGGHYEQYF
CDR3 DNA: TGTGCCACCAGCAGCGCCGTCGGAGGGCACTACGAGCAGTACTTC

J gene: TRBJ1-2
D gene: .
clone size: few
V gene: TRBV29-1
CDR3 protein: CSVDDIGGYTF
CDR3 DNA: TGCAGCGTCGACGACATCGGGGGCTACACCTTC

J gene: TRBJ2-2
D gene: .
clone size: few
V gene: TRBV7-2
CDR3 protein: CASSPAGVMNTGELFF
CDR3 DNA: TGTGCCAGCAGCCCAGCTGGGGTTATGAACACCGGGGAGCTGTTTTTT

J gene: TRBJ1-1
D gene: .
clone size: many
V gene: TRBV5-6
CDR3 protein: CASSLDGRGNTEAFF
CDR3 DNA: TGTGCCAGCAGCTTGGACGGCAGGGGGAACACTGAAGCTTTCTTT

J gene: TRBJ2-7
D gene: .
clone size: .
V gene: TRBV24-1
CDR3 protein: CATSEHVQAQQYF
CDR3 DNA: TGTGCCACCAGTGAACACGTACAAGCCCAGCAGTACTTC

J gene: TRBJ2-2
D gene: TRBD2
clone size: many
V gene: TRBV12-3/TRBV12-4
CDR3 protein: CASSLPGTRAGELFF
CDR3 DNA: TGTGCCAGCAGTTTGCCCGGGACTAGAGCCGGGGAGCTGTTTTTT

J gene: TRBJ2-7
D gene: .
clone size: .
V gene: TRBV7-9
CDR3 protein: CASSPRSDEQYF
CDR3 DNA: TGTGCCAGCAGCCCCCGATCGGACGAGCAGTACTTC

J gene: TRBJ1-1
D gene: .
clone size: few
V gene: TRBV14
CDR3 protein: CASSHALQGLGLAVLEAFF
CDR3 DNA: TGTGCCAGCAGCCACGCCCTTCAGGGGCTCGGACTGGCGGTCCTTGAAGCTTTCTTT

J gene: TRBJ2-7
D gene: TRBD1
clone size: .
V gene: TRBV28
CDR3 protein: CASSPTGDVYEQYF
CDR3 DNA: TGTGCCAGCAGTCCGACAGGGGACGTCTACGAGCAGTACTTC

J gene: TRBJ2-3
D gene: .
clone size: few
V gene: TRBV12-3/TRBV12-4
CDR3 protein: CASSLSAGLRTDTQYF
CDR3 DNA: TGTGCCAGCAGTTTGTCGGCGGGTCTCCGCACAGATACGCAGTATTTT